This is a list of T cell receptor beta chains from one sample in a study of control samples from healthy donors and cancer patients. The method was immunoSEQ multiplex PCR; TCRdb's version includes in-frame clones alone and lacks a portion of them. Of roughly 130,000 clones in the sample, nearly 90% were seen once. Sequencing was done on a sample of blood. Receptors were obtained from a man in his fifties or sixties in good health. CDR3s include the opening cysteine and the closing phenylalanine or tryptophan. A D gene is named only where the DNA matches it firmly. The size entry is marked missing in some rows and otherwise reads once, few, many or a size class.

J: TRBJ2-5; V: TRBV10-2; size: -; D: TRBD1; CDR3: CASSRRQGKGQETQYF; DNA: TGCGCCAGCAGTAGGCGACAGGGCAAGGGCCAAGAGACCCAGTACTTC
J: TRBJ2-1; V: TRBV6-6; size: -; D: TRBD2; CDR3: CASSYAGGRLNEQFF; DNA: TGTGCCAGCAGTTATGCGGGGGGGCGGTTGAATGAGCAGTTCTTC
J: TRBJ1-5; V: TRBV6-5; size: many; D: -; CDR3: CASSSSRGSSNQPQHF; DNA: TGTGCCAGCAGTTCATCCAGGGGATCTAGCAATCAGCCCCAGCATTTT
J: TRBJ2-2; V: TRBV5-5; size: -; D: TRBD2; CDR3: CASSRGGVTGELFF; DNA: TGTGCCAGCAGCCGCGGGGGAGTCACCGGGGAGCTGTTTTTT
J: TRBJ2-7; V: TRBV4-1; size: once; D: -; CDR3: CASSFQRGSDEQYF; DNA: TGCGCCAGCAGCTTCCAACGAGGGTCAGACGAGCAGTACTTC
J: TRBJ2-5; V: TRBV10-1; size: -; D: -; CDR3: CASSESGDLGETRYF; DNA: TGCGCCAGCAGTGAGTCAGGGGATTTAGGAGAGACCCGGTACTTC
J: TRBJ2-7; V: TRBV5-1; size: -; D: -; CDR3: CASSLASNSYEQYF; DNA: TGCGCCAGCAGCTTGGCCTCTAACTCCTACGAGCAGTACTTC
J: TRBJ2-7; V: TRBV2; size: -; D: -; CDR3: CASSEDRVRSYEQYF; DNA: TGTGCCAGCAGTGAAGACCGGGTGAGGTCCTACGAGCAGTACTTC
J: TRBJ1-1; V: TRBV6-5; size: -; D: TRBD1; CDR3: CARQEQGRGNTEAFF; DNA: TGTGCCAGGCAGGAACAGGGGAGGGGGAACACTGAAGCTTTCTTT
J: TRBJ1-2; V: TRBV23-1; size: -; D: -; CDR3: CASRPARGRWANYGYTF; DNA: TGCGCCAGCCGCCCCGCCCGGGGTAGATGGGCTAACTATGGCTACACCTTC
J: TRBJ2-4; V: TRBV27; size: -; D: -; CDR3: CASSLSRLAKNIQYF; DNA: TGTGCCAGCAGTTTGTCGAGGTTGGCCAAAAACATTCAGTACTTC
J: TRBJ1-5; V: TRBV6-1; size: -; D: -; CDR3: CASSDHEHSNQPQHF; DNA: TGTGCCAGCAGTGATCACGAACATAGCAATCAGCCCCAGCATTTT
J: TRBJ1-6; V: TRBV13; size: -; D: -; CDR3: CASSSPSGALHF; DNA: TGTGCCAGCAGCTCCCCCAGCGGAGCCCTCCACTTT
J: TRBJ1-1; V: TRBV28; size: once; D: -; CDR3: CASSLSSGVGWDTEAFF; DNA: TGTGCCAGCAGTTTGAGTTCTGGGGTGGGTTGGGACACTGAAGCTTTCTTT
J: TRBJ2-7; V: TRBV10-2; size: -; D: -; CDR3: CASSKLETYEQYF; DNA: TGCGCCAGCTCCAAACTAGAGACCTACGAGCAGTACTTC
J: TRBJ2-2; V: TRBV10-3; size: -; D: TRBD1; CDR3: CAIRTGEGELFF; DNA: TGTGCCATCAGAACAGGGGAGGGGGAGCTGTTTTTT
J: TRBJ1-2; V: TRBV6-5; size: -; D: TRBD1; CDR3: CASSYDRVLGYTF; DNA: TGTGCCAGCAGTTACGACAGGGTTCTTGGCTACACCTTC
J: TRBJ1-2; V: TRBV6-5; size: few; D: -; CDR3: CAILVDRRGGYTF; DNA: TGTGCCATCCTTGTAGACAGGCGCGGTGGCTACACCTTC
J: TRBJ1-1; V: TRBV4-1; size: -; D: -; CDR3: CASSQVTLLGAQGVGTEAFF; DNA: TGCGCCAGCAGCCAAGTAACCCTTTTGGGGGCGCAAGGGGTTGGTACTGAAGCTTTCTTT
J: TRBJ2-3; V: TRBV10-3; size: -; D: TRBD2; CDR3: CAISALTTIGLAGGPSTDTQYF; DNA: TGTGCCATCAGTGCCCTTACGACCATAGGGCTAGCGGGGGGACCTAGCACAGATACGCAGTATTTT
J: TRBJ2-3; V: TRBV7-8; size: -; D: TRBD2; CDR3: CASSLASAGGPDTQYF; DNA: TGTGCCAGCAGCTTAGCGTCGGCGGGGGGGCCGGATACGCAGTATTTT
J: TRBJ2-7; V: TRBV6-4; size: -; D: -; CDR3: CASNRGARVHYEQYF; DNA: TGTGCCAGCAATCGGGGGGCGCGGGTCCACTACGAGCAGTACTTC
J: TRBJ1-1; V: TRBV19; size: -; D: -; CDR3: CASSMNGYTEAFF; DNA: TGTGCCAGTAGTATGAACGGTTACACTGAAGCTTTCTTT
J: TRBJ2-1; V: TRBV11-2; size: -; D: -; CDR3: CTSSFLRATLSYNEQFF; DNA: TGTACCAGCAGCTTTCTTAGGGCCACCCTTTCCTACAATGAGCAGTTCTTC
J: TRBJ1-6; V: TRBV5-5; size: -; D: -; CDR3: CASSSTTGSSPLHF; DNA: TGTGCCAGCAGCTCGACTACAGGGAGCTCACCCCTCCACTTT
J: TRBJ2-5; V: TRBV2; size: few; D: -; CDR3: CASSARLQETQYF; DNA: TGTGCCAGCAGTGCTAGACTGCAAGAGACCCAGTACTTC
J: TRBJ2-7; V: TRBV7-6; size: -; D: -; CDR3: CASSVDRSYEQYF; DNA: TGTGCCAGCAGCGTCGACAGATCCTACGAGCAGTACTTC
J: TRBJ2-2; V: TRBV2; size: -; D: -; CDR3: CASRQGGTGELFF; DNA: TGTGCCAGCAGACAAGGGGGCACCGGGGAGCTGTTTTTT
J: TRBJ2-3; V: TRBV20-1; size: -; D: -; CDR3: CSASLPGGQTDTQYF; DNA: TGCAGTGCTAGTCTTCCCGGGGGCCAAACAGATACGCAGTATTTT
J: TRBJ2-2; V: TRBV27; size: -; D: -; CDR3: CASSPSGTPDVKLFF; DNA: TGTGCCAGCAGTCCCTCCGGGACACCTGATGTCAAGCTGTTTTTT
J: TRBJ2-7; V: TRBV18; size: once; D: -; CDR3: CASSPPERVQYF; DNA: TGTGCCAGCTCACCCCCCGAGAGGGTGCAGTACTTC
J: TRBJ1-1; V: TRBV5-4; size: -; D: -; CDR3: CASSVLRGVGTEAFF; DNA: TGTGCCAGCAGCGTGCTTCGGGGGGTGGGCACTGAAGCTTTCTTT
J: TRBJ2-3; V: TRBV27; size: -; D: TRBD2; CDR3: CASSFSRRETDTQYF; DNA: TGTGCCAGCAGTTTTTCCCGGCGGGAGACAGATACGCAGTATTTT
J: TRBJ1-2; V: TRBV2; size: -; D: -; CDR3: CASSEQRNSNYGYTF; DNA: TGTGCCAGCAGTGAACAGCGAAACTCTAACTATGGCTACACCTTC
J: TRBJ1-2; V: TRBV7-8; size: -; D: TRBD1; CDR3: CASTLTGTGIGYTF; DNA: TGTGCCAGCACCCTAACCGGGACAGGGATCGGCTACACCTTC
J: TRBJ1-4; V: TRBV7-2; size: few; D: -; CDR3: CASSRPFGVGEKLFF; DNA: TGTGCCAGCTCTCGACCCTTTGGGGTTGGCGAAAAACTGTTTTTT
J: TRBJ2-7; V: TRBV5-1; size: -; D: -; CDR3: CASMEQAGPLRYEQYF; DNA: TGCGCCAGCATGGAGCAGGCCGGACCCCTCCGGTACGAGCAGTACTTC
J: TRBJ1-2; V: TRBV3-1/TRBV3-2; size: -; D: -; CDR3: CASSQDWGDINYGYTF; DNA: TGTGCCAGCAGCCAAGATTGGGGAGATATTAACTATGGCTACACCTTC
J: TRBJ2-5; V: TRBV2; size: once; D: TRBD1; CDR3: CASRGLGTGGETQYF; DNA: TGTGCCAGCAGAGGCCTCGGGACAGGGGGAGAGACCCAGTACTTC
J: TRBJ2-7; V: TRBV6-5; size: -; D: -; CDR3: CASSYGEGYEQYF; DNA: TGTGCCAGCAGTTACGGGGAAGGTTACGAGCAGTACTTC
J: TRBJ2-7; V: TRBV5-1; size: -; D: -; CDR3: CASSPPATHGTPYEQYF; DNA: TGCGCCAGCAGCCCGCCGGCGACTCACGGGACCCCATACGAGCAGTACTTC
J: TRBJ2-7; V: TRBV7-8; size: few; D: -; CDR3: CASSFVNEQYF; DNA: TGTGCCAGCAGCTTCGTTAACGAGCAGTACTTC
J: TRBJ1-2; V: TRBV30; size: once; D: -; CDR3: CAWSRANYGYTF; DNA: TGTGCCTGGAGTAGAGCAAACTATGGCTACACCTTC
J: TRBJ1-2; V: TRBV21-1; size: -; D: -; CDR3: CASSKGRPNYGYTF; DNA: TGTGCCAGCAGCAAAGGTAGGCCAAATTATGGCTACACCTTC
J: TRBJ2-5; V: TRBV20-1; size: -; D: -; CDR3: CSAVLEETQYF; DNA: TGCAGTGCCGTTTTAGAAGAGACCCAGTACTTC
J: TRBJ2-5; V: TRBV5-1; size: -; D: -; CDR3: CASSLGRRQTQYF; DNA: TGCGCCAGCAGCTTGGGCAGGAGACAGACCCAGTACTTC
J: TRBJ2-7; V: TRBV5-5; size: -; D: TRBD1; CDR3: CASSLGDREYEQYF; DNA: TGTGCCAGCAGCTTGGGGGACAGGGAATACGAGCAGTACTTC
J: TRBJ1-2; V: TRBV30; size: -; D: -; CDR3: CAWSGTGLEGYTF; DNA: TGTGCCTGGAGTGGAACAGGGTTGGAGGGCTACACCTTC
J: TRBJ1-2; V: TRBV30; size: -; D: TRBD1; CDR3: CAWSFRDRANYGYTF; DNA: TGTGCCTGGAGTTTTCGGGACAGGGCTAACTATGGCTACACCTTC
J: TRBJ2-4; V: TRBV6-5; size: -; D: TRBD1; CDR3: CASSYKTGDGIQYF; DNA: TGTGCCAGCAGTTACAAGACAGGGGATGGCATTCAGTACTTC
J: TRBJ2-7; V: TRBV25-1; size: few; D: TRBD1; CDR3: CASSSTGTGIDEQYF; DNA: TGTGCCAGCAGCTCCACCGGGACAGGGATAGACGAGCAGTACTTC